This T cell receptor (beta chain) was sequenced in a study of CD8+CD57+ T cells in acquired aplastic anemia. Study context: The DNA of sorted CD4+ and CD8+ cells averaged around 3 ug.

Both TCR beta VDJ combination and CDR3 sequence profiling were carried out. Genomic DNA was the template for this profiling. TCRdb fed the reads into MiXCR, producing one record per CDR3 protein. The profile covers about 160,000 distinct CDR3 sequences, with around 52% appearing a single time and more than 30% taken by the ten largest. Points from the study as a whole: Patients and controls had CD8+ Simpson's diversity values that were not significantly distinct.

Selection for sequencing was limited to patients who had shown CD8+CD57+ cell expansion by flow cytometry. Every patient had severe acquired aplastic anemia. The germline CDR1 and CDR2 sequences are SGHNT and YENEEA. The CDR3 spans 13 residues. On this clonotype: Its antigen is currently unknown. One end of the junction varies from germline; a read error may be responsible.

V gene TRBV11-3 combines with J gene TRBJ1-5; D is uncertain. The clonotype was recovered from a human donor with aplastic anemia. The source material was sorted CD4+, CD8+, or CD8+CD57+ T cells (not recorded which) from PBMCs. The CDR3 is CACSLGLWQPQHF. CDR3 sequence (DNA): TGTGCCTGCAGCTTAGGTTTATGGCAGCCCCAGCATTTT.